The T cell receptor (beta chain) under discussion was sequenced for a study of blood T cell repertoires in COVID-19. Looking at the study overall: The samples span acute and convalescent COVID-19 from the United States, Italy and Spain. Sources were T cells, B-cell-depleted T cells, or PBMCs; the material itself was cDNA or gDNA.

How the authors handled the data: The authors estimated nucleated cell counts from reference gene primer amplification. The method was immunoSEQ multiplex PCR; TCRdb's version includes in-frame clones alone and lacks a portion of them. That table supplies the V and J calls and clone size; D and trimming were determined from the DNA. The table has tens of thousands of clones, roughly four fifths seen once; the top ten hold under 45%. This clone has a handful of counts. Per germline, CDR1 SGHRS and CDR2 YFSETQ. There are 14 residues in the CDR3. With 0 bases removed from V and 5 bases from J, the gap between germline ends came to 11 bases.

This TCR derives from a human donor in a cohort sampled during active COVID-19. The rearrangement links TRBV5-1 to TRBJ1-1; D perhaps matches TRBD1 (5 bases). Sequencing used peripheral blood. DNA of the CDR3: TGCGCCAGCAGCTTGGCAGGGATGGGGACTGAAGCTTTCTTT. Amino acid sequence: CASSLAGMGTEAFF.